This TCR beta chain is from a study of beta chain features in type 1 diabetes. The CDR3 runs to 15 residues. The germline gives CDR1 KGHSH, CDR2 LQKENI. Deletions cut 3 bases from V and 5 bases from J, with 14 bases between. Study conclusions and caveats: TCRB repertoires of naive, central memory and Treg cells appeared more similar among patients than among healthy donors. Among patients with Type 1 diabetes, TCRB CDR3s were moderately but significantly shorter in every one of the four CD4+ subsets.

Sequenced material consisted of expressed TCRB transcripts (all of the isolated RNA was reverse transcribed). This table comes from immunoSEQ multiplex PCR, and its TCRdb copy is limited to in-frame clones, with some not included. The profile covers 200,000 to 300,000 clones, with 25% to 35% appearing a single time and approximately 4% taken by the ten largest. Populations obtained by sorting all exceeded 98% purity. Note on this clone: Antigen unknown.

The TCR was taken from a man younger than 40 in good health. V gene TRBV18 combines with J gene TRBJ1-5; D is unclear. Material for sequencing was central memory CD4+ T cells from blood. The CDR3 loop reads CASSPIGRRDQPQHF. The DNA for the CDR3 is TGTGCCAGCTCACCTATCGGCAGGCGGGATCAGCCCCAGCATTTT.